These 26 T cell receptor beta chains share one sample of origin, sequenced in a study of blood T cell repertoires in COVID-19. Libraries were prepared by immunoSEQ multiplex PCR; TCRdb keeps only in-frame clonotypes and omits some of them. The table includes more than 75,000 clones, roughly 80% detected once. Sequencing was done on a sample of peripheral blood. These receptors were obtained from a woman older than 75 with active or convalescent COVID-19.

The chain couples TRBV19 to TRBJ2-5; TRBD2 agrees at 7 bases. Germline V gene sequence: CDR1 LNHDA, CDR2 SQIVND (reference sequence). The CDR3 has 15 residues. The junction had 8 bases not matched to a gene; V was cut back by 6 bases and J by 1 base. The DNA for the CDR3 is TGTGCCAGTAGCCCCGGCGGGGGAGGCCAAGAGACCCAGTACTTC. Amino acid sequence: CASSPGGGGQETQYF.

The V and J genes are TRBV7-2 and TRBJ2-7; 9 bases align to TRBD2. CDR1 is SGHTA and CDR2 is FQGNSA in the germline V gene. V lost 1 base to trimming and J lost 0 bases; unmatched junction nucleotides: 7. The CDR3 covers 17 residues. CDR3 bases: TGTGCCAGCAGCTTAGAACGCGGGGGGGCCCCCTCCTACGAGCAGTACTTC. Translated: CASSLERGGAPSYEQYF.

This sequence joins TRBV18 and TRBJ2-6; 9 nucleotides line up with TRBD1. The junction had 7 bases not matched to a gene; V was cut back by 5 bases and J by 2 bases. The CDR3 length is 17 residues. Germline CDR1 is KGHSH and CDR2 is LQKENI. The CDR3 here is CASSTQDRGAGANVLTF. The DNA for the CDR3 is TGTGCCAGCTCAACGCAAGACAGGGGGGCTGGGGCCAACGTCCTGACTTTC.

V is TRBV24-1 and J is TRBJ1-6; 7 bases fit TRBD1. The CDR3 is 13 residues long. The junction had 5 bases not matched to a gene; V was cut back by 9 bases and J by 7 bases. Germline V gene lookup returns CDR1 KGHDR and CDR2 SFDVKD. CDR3 region: CATARDSNSPLHF. CDR3 bases: TGTGCCACCGCCCGGGACAGCAATTCACCCCTCCACTTT.

The J gene is TRBJ1-1, the V gene TRBV6-6; 8 bases are a match to TRBD1. This CDR3 comprises 16 residues. J lost 0 bases, V lost 8 bases, and 11 bases had no gene match. Germline V lookup: CDR1 MNHNY, CDR2 SVGAGI (reference sequence). CDR3 DNA: TGTGCCAGCGCAAAAGGGGAGACAGGGGTGAACACTGAAGCTTTCTTT. Protein product: CASAKGETGVNTEAFF.

This clone has a single count. The chain recombines TRBV6-2 or TRBV6-3 with TRBJ2-5, with 9 nucleotides matching TRBD2. V trimming: 0 bases; J trimming: 9 bases; junction bases outside the gene matches: 5. The V gene's germline CDR1 is MNHEY and CDR2 SVGEGT. This CDR3 is built from 14 residues. In nucleotides, the CDR3 is TGTGCCAGCAGTTACTCTGGAGGCGGGAGGGCCCAGTACTTC. Translation: CASSYSGGGRAQYF.

In its sample, this clone was seen a few times. The chain uses TRBV19 and TRBJ1-2; unclear D gene. Germline V lookup: CDR1 LNHDA, CDR2 SQIVND (reference sequence). The CDR3 covers 14 residues. V dropped 7 bases and J dropped 0 bases, with 12 bases sitting between them. CDR3 DNA: TGTGCCAGTAACATCGAAGTTTCTAACTATGGCTACACCTTC. Its translation: CASNIEVSNYGYTF.

J is TRBJ2-7 and V is TRBV5-1, with TRBD2 matching over 8 bases. The CDR3 is 18 residues long. Losses at the gene ends were 4 bases for V and 3 bases for J; bases not matched to a gene: 18. The V gene's germline CDR1 is SGHRS and CDR2 YFSETQ. The CDR3, as DNA: TGCGCCAGCAGCCCGGTCGCGACTAGCGAGACTGCCCTCTACGAGCAGTACTTC. Translated, it gives CASSPVATSETALYEQYF.

The chain carries TRBV6-2 or TRBV6-3 and TRBJ2-7, with D possibly TRBD1 on 5 matching bases. V lost 2 bases and J lost 6, with 14 bases in between. The germline V gene has CDR1 MNHEY and CDR2 SVGEGT. The CDR3 contains 14 residues. The CDR3 sequence: CASSYQGTSSEQYF. CDR3 sequence (DNA): TGTGCCAGCAGTTACCAGGGTACATCCAGCGAGCAGTACTTC.

The chain has TRBV18 and TRBJ2-3; TRBD2 is a possible D gene (5 bases). This CDR3 has 15 amino acids. The germline V gene encodes CDR1 KGHSH and CDR2 LQKENI. V was pared by 3 bases and J by 1 base, with 11 bases between. The CDR3 protein is CASSPEDSGTDTQYF. DNA of the CDR3: TGTGCCAGCTCACCTGAGGATAGCGGCACAGATACGCAGTATTTT.

V and J are TRBV5-1 and TRBJ2-5; 12 nucleotides agree with TRBD1. V dropped 4 bases and J dropped 5; count of bases not matched to a gene: 6. From germline, CDR1 is SGHRS and CDR2 YFSETQ. This CDR3 is built from 15 residues. The CDR3 DNA reads TGCGCCAGCAGCCCTGGGACAGGGGGCTGGGAGACCCAGTACTTC. This gives the protein CASSPGTGGWETQYF.

The chain carries TRBV7-8 and TRBJ2-1; D perhaps matches TRBD2 (7 bases). The CDR3 length is 14 residues. The ends were cut back, 8 bases at V and 4 bases at J, with 15 bases in the middle. The germline V gene has CDR1 SGHVS and CDR2 FQNEAQ. This CDR3 is CASRGAGKYNEQFF. The CDR3 coding sequence is TGTGCCAGCCGGGGGGCGGGGAAGTACAATGAGCAGTTCTTC.

This chain links TRBV19 with TRBJ2-5; 8 nucleotides line up with TRBD1. The CDR3 spans 13 residues. V shed 4 bases and J 9 bases; nucleotides not matched to a gene: 7. Germline CDR1 LNHDA, CDR2 SQIVND (reference sequence). CDR3 protein: CASSRTGKISQYF. The CDR3 DNA follows: TGTGCCAGTAGTAGGACAGGGAAAATTTCCCAGTACTTC.

The CDR3 protein is CATSYGGVLEQYF. DNA of the CDR3: TGTGCCACTTCCTACGGGGGGGTCCTCGAGCAGTACTTC. This chain joins TRBV10-3 and TRBJ2-7; 8 bases agree with TRBD2. Germline values: CDR1 ENHRY, CDR2 SYGVKD. Trimming removed 10 bases from V and 6 bases from J; junction bases left unmatched: 11. CDR3 length: 13 residues.

The chain employs TRBV6-5 and TRBJ1-3; D is possibly TRBD1 (5 bases). Per the germline V gene, CDR1 is MNHEY and CDR2 is SVGAGI. The CDR3 has 15 residues. With 2 bases removed from V and 10 bases from J, the gap between germline ends came to 18 bases. Written as DNA, the CDR3 is TGTGCCAGCAGTTACGCCCCGGGGGGTGATACGACCATATATTTT. It specifies CASSYAPGGDTTIYF.

This chain links TRBV28 with TRBJ1-1; 12 bases line up with TRBD1. Germline V gene sequence: CDR1 MDHEN, CDR2 SYDVKM. With V trimmed by 4 bases and J by 8 bases, 8 bases remained unmatched. The CDR3 extends over 15 amino acids. The CDR3 region has the DNA TGTGCCAGCAGTTCGCCGGGACAGGGGGCAGGCGAAGCTTTCTTT. Amino acid sequence: CASSSPGQGAGEAFF.

The chain employs TRBV7-2 and TRBJ2-7, with D perhaps TRBD1 (5 bases). V was trimmed by 3 bases and J by 2 bases, leaving 8 bases between them. Germline-derived CDR1 and CDR2 are SGHTA and FQGNSA. The CDR3 consists of 13 residues. The CDR3 sequence: CASSFGRAYEQYF. The CDR3 coding sequence is TGTGCCAGCAGCTTTGGCAGGGCCTACGAGCAGTACTTC.

The gene calls are TRBV5-4 and TRBJ2-5; 10 bases are a match to TRBD2. V trimming: 4 bases; J trimming: 5 bases; junction bases outside the gene matches: 8. This CDR3 contains 15 residues. Germline V gene lookup returns CDR1 SGHNT and CDR2 YYREEE (reference sequence). CDR3 bases: TGTGCCAGCAGCCCTAGCGGGAGCGCCGGGGAGACCCAGTACTTC. It codes for CASSPSGSAGETQYF.

In this sample, this clone turned up a few times. The J gene is TRBJ2-5, the V gene TRBV7-8, with 9 bases identical to TRBD2. V lost 5 bases to trimming and J lost 4 bases; unmatched junction nucleotides: 11. The CDR3 consists of 16 residues. The germline CDR1 and CDR2 sequences are SGHVS and FQNEAQ. The CDR3 here is CASSEDVAGAGETQYF. CDR3 bases: TGTGCCAGCAGCGAAGATGTAGCGGGAGCGGGAGAGACCCAGTACTTC. The full variable domain, its missing parts supplied by reference TRBV7-8 and TRBJ2-5, is GAGVSQSPRYKVAKRGQDVALRCDPISGHVSLFWYQQALGQGPEFLTYFQNEAQLDKSGLPSDRFFAERPEGSVSTLKIQRTQQEDSAVYLCASSEDVAGAGETQYFGPGTRLLVL.

J is TRBJ1-1 and V is TRBV7-9; 8 bases fit TRBD1. CDR1 and CDR2 from the germline V gene are SEHNR and FQNEAQ (reference sequence). Losses at the gene ends were 5 bases for V and 1 base for J; bases not matched to a gene: 6. This CDR3 has 15 residues. CDR3 nucleotides: TGTGCCAGCAGCCCAGGGGACAGGACGAACACTGAAGCTTTCTTT. It is translated as CASSPGDRTNTEAFF.

As for this clone: One junction end disagrees with the germline gene, perhaps due to a read error. The V gene is TRBV19, the J gene TRBJ1-1, with a weak D call TRBD1 (6 bases). The germline gives CDR1 LNHDA, CDR2 SQIVND (reference sequence). The CDR3 has 13 residues. In DNA, the CDR3 is TGTGCCAGTAGTGACAGGCCGAACCCTGAAGCTTTCTTT. Its translation: CASSDRPNPEAFF.

The chain couples TRBV7-2 to TRBJ1-2; D not certain. The CDR3 contains 16 residues. Germline CDR1 reads SGHTA; CDR2 reads FQGNSA. V was cut by 4 bases and J by 8 bases, with 23 bases left in between. CDR3 DNA sequence: TGTGCCAGCAGCTCCCTCCCAGGTTTGGTGGGCAGCGGCTACACCTTC. This codes for CASSSLPGLVGSGYTF.

V usage is TRBV14 and J usage is TRBJ2-1; D gene ambiguous. Germline V CDR1 and CDR2: SGHDN, FVKESK. The CDR3 consists of 13 residues. The ends were cut back, 3 bases at V and 3 bases at J, with 6 bases in the middle. CDR3 protein: CASSHDFYNEQFF. Here the CDR3 DNA reads TGTGCCAGCAGCCATGACTTCTACAATGAGCAGTTCTTC.

The table lists this clone with a few counts. This chain joins TRBV7-3 and TRBJ1-1, with D possibly matching TRBD1 (6 bases). The CDR3 length is 13 residues. From germline, CDR1 is SGHTA and CDR2 FQGTGA. Between the trimmed V and J ends, which lost 6 bases and 6 bases, there was a span of 14 bases. The CDR3 DNA is TGTGCCAGCAGAGAAACAGGGTCCCCTGAAGCTTTCTTT. Translating it yields CASRETGSPEAFF.

This chain uses TRBV2 with TRBJ1-4; no clear D. Trimming took 5 bases from V and 8 from J, leaving 21 bases between them. CDR1 SNHLY and CDR2 FYNNEI come from the germline V gene. The CDR3 has 16 residues. Written as DNA, the CDR3 is TGTGCCAGCAGTCTAGAGATGGGAGTTCTTGGAGAAAAACTGTTTTTT. Amino acid sequence: CASSLEMGVLGEKLFF.

The chain recombines TRBV29-1 with TRBJ1-4, with D maybe TRBD1 (6 bases). The ends were cut back, 4 bases at V and 1 base at J, with 10 bases in the middle. CDR3 length equals 14 residues. Germline CDR1 and CDR2: SQVTM and ANQGSEA. The CDR3, as DNA: TGCAGCGTTGCTCCAGGGGTAACTAATGAAAAACTGTTTTTT. It specifies CSVAPGVTNEKLFF.